The subject of this entry is one TCR beta chain. Its antigen is unknown. Per-nucleotide qualities are absent, and no much larger clonotype sits a single base away. The data derive from a study of T cell repertoires in cytomegalovirus infection (dated by TCRdb to between 2017 and 2020). Turning to the overall study: Donor HLA type was relevant to the analysis, as public TCR beta signatures indicated carriage of CMV infection together with the matching HLA type.

Including cysteine and phenylalanine, the CDR3 has 15 amino acids. Only the CDR3 DNA is retained, 45 bases long and in frame from the first base. The germline V gene gives CDR1 as SGHAT and CDR2 as FQNNGV. Between the V and J ends, shortened by 5 bases and 8 bases respectively, the junction contains 16 bases. This sample was sequenced with an Illumina HiSeq 1500. TCRdb reworked the public reads: Q25 trimming with fastp, MiXCR clone assembly, productive beta chains retained. Every entry covers one CDR3 protein and lists the most common genes and DNA from its rows. The sample table shows a few hundred thousand distinct CDR3 sequences, and more than 8% are seen once. The ten largest clones capture 3.5% to 4.5% of the sample. What the research found in general, with its limitations: The ex vivo response was dominated by HLA-C-restricted CMV-specific TCR beta clonotypes, and the single most frequent clonotype in two of eight donors was supplied by these HLA-C-restricted clonotypes. Cumulative frequency of public TCR beta family members discriminated carriers of CMV infection plus the relevant HLA type in this cohort and an independent roughly 340-donor cohort.

The source material was PBMCs. This receptor chain uses TRBV11-2 and TRBJ1-6; a tentative D call is TRBD1 (5 bases match). The clonotype originates from a human donor in good health (CMV status not recorded). Some clones in this sample may be carry-over from other donors' samples. The encoded CDR3 is CASSPLGGWDSPLHF. The DNA is as follows: TGTGCCAGCAGCCCCCTGGGGGGGTGGGATTCACCCCTCCACTTT.